These T cell receptor beta chains were read from a single sample in a study of CD8 T cells in ankylosing spondylitis. TCRdb independently ran MiXCR on the 5' RACE reads; one entry per CDR3 protein. The sample shows 250,000 to 400,000 distinct CDR3 sequences, 11% of them seen only once. The sequenced sample was blood, either unsorted or a sorted T cell fraction (not recorded which). The receptors stem from a female donor with ankylosing spondylitis or in good health (not recorded which). Each CDR3 is given without its conserved first and last residue. The order of the fields is J gene, D gene, V gene, CDR3 protein. The D gene is left open where the match is weak.

J gene: TRBJ2-1; D gene: -; V gene: TRBV12-3/TRBV12-4; CDR3 protein: ASSLYNEQF
J gene: TRBJ2-2; D gene: -; V gene: TRBV7-7; CDR3 protein: ASSSKGGTDTGELF
J gene: TRBJ1-5; D gene: -; V gene: TRBV6-1; CDR3 protein: ASSVPGQNQPQH
J gene: TRBJ2-1; D gene: TRBD2; V gene: TRBV5-1; CDR3 protein: ASSLPERGGSSYNEQF
J gene: TRBJ2-3; D gene: TRBD1; V gene: TRBV6-1; CDR3 protein: ASSDETGGADTQY
J gene: TRBJ2-1; D gene: -; V gene: TRBV5-1; CDR3 protein: ASSLVGLATVNEQF
J gene: TRBJ1-2; D gene: -; V gene: TRBV12-3/TRBV12-4; CDR3 protein: ASSPTRVLDGYT
J gene: TRBJ1-1; D gene: -; V gene: TRBV5-1; CDR3 protein: ASSLRGANTEAF
J gene: TRBJ1-5; D gene: -; V gene: TRBV12-3/TRBV12-4; CDR3 protein: ASTVGGRGTQPQH
J gene: TRBJ1-4; D gene: -; V gene: TRBV20-1; CDR3 protein: SAKRGVTEIGNEKLF
J gene: TRBJ2-1; D gene: -; V gene: TRBV27; CDR3 protein: ASSPPGYNEQF
J gene: TRBJ1-1; D gene: -; V gene: TRBV20-1; CDR3 protein: SASQVAVNTEAF
J gene: TRBJ2-5; D gene: -; V gene: TRBV13; CDR3 protein: ASSWGDGRGSTQY
J gene: TRBJ2-7; D gene: -; V gene: TRBV27; CDR3 protein: ASSLSGHAANPPYEQY
J gene: TRBJ2-4; D gene: -; V gene: TRBV20-1; CDR3 protein: SARVSPSPEINEAKNIQY
J gene: TRBJ1-5; D gene: -; V gene: TRBV10-3; CDR3 protein: AIRRDSNQPQH
J gene: TRBJ1-6; D gene: TRBD1; V gene: TRBV6-1; CDR3 protein: AIPGQINSPLH
J gene: TRBJ2-1; D gene: TRBD2; V gene: TRBV11-2; CDR3 protein: ASSGEGKSYNEQF
J gene: TRBJ2-5; D gene: TRBD1; V gene: TRBV12-3/TRBV12-4; CDR3 protein: ASSLQGAMETQY
J gene: TRBJ1-2; D gene: TRBD1; V gene: TRBV24-1; CDR3 protein: ATGDSANYGYT
J gene: TRBJ1-4; D gene: TRBD1; V gene: TRBV7-2; CDR3 protein: ASSPPQGAREKLF
J gene: TRBJ2-1; D gene: -; V gene: TRBV20-1; CDR3 protein: SARDGGRNEQF
J gene: TRBJ2-5; D gene: TRBD2; V gene: TRBV29-1; CDR3 protein: SVMDPGGETQY
J gene: TRBJ1-2; D gene: TRBD1; V gene: TRBV5-1; CDR3 protein: ASSIGGTDYGYT
J gene: TRBJ2-1; D gene: -; V gene: TRBV12-3/TRBV12-4; CDR3 protein: ASSQRQRSNEQF
J gene: TRBJ2-1; D gene: -; V gene: TRBV24-1; CDR3 protein: ATSPTAPSSYNEQF
J gene: TRBJ2-3; D gene: -; V gene: TRBV29-1; CDR3 protein: SVGTHRSSTDTQY
J gene: TRBJ2-3; D gene: -; V gene: TRBV12-3/TRBV12-4; CDR3 protein: ASSLTGGADTQY
J gene: TRBJ2-2; D gene: TRBD1; V gene: TRBV29-1; CDR3 protein: SVSAWDRGTGELF
J gene: TRBJ2-1; D gene: TRBD1; V gene: TRBV20-1; CDR3 protein: SAPSTGHNEQF
J gene: TRBJ2-1; D gene: TRBD2; V gene: TRBV10-3; CDR3 protein: AIKAGEREQF
J gene: TRBJ2-7; D gene: -; V gene: TRBV12-3/TRBV12-4; CDR3 protein: ASTSDRTYEQY
J gene: TRBJ1-1; D gene: TRBD1; V gene: TRBV29-1; CDR3 protein: SVDGTGVNTEAF
J gene: TRBJ1-1; D gene: -; V gene: TRBV12-3/TRBV12-4; CDR3 protein: ASSAYGGRGTEAF
J gene: TRBJ2-5; D gene: TRBD2; V gene: TRBV7-8; CDR3 protein: ASSPRLAGALQETQY
J gene: TRBJ2-3; D gene: TRBD2; V gene: TRBV7-2; CDR3 protein: ASSPASGRLGDTQY
J gene: TRBJ2-1; D gene: -; V gene: TRBV19; CDR3 protein: ASSIFGSSYNEQF
J gene: TRBJ2-1; D gene: -; V gene: TRBV5-1; CDR3 protein: ASSPLPGGGINEQF
J gene: TRBJ2-5; D gene: -; V gene: TRBV11-2; CDR3 protein: ASSAVRGPGETQY
J gene: TRBJ2-6; D gene: -; V gene: TRBV5-1; CDR3 protein: ASSLFGSLDSGANVLT
J gene: TRBJ2-2; D gene: -; V gene: TRBV7-6; CDR3 protein: ASSNSAHAGELF
J gene: TRBJ2-3; D gene: -; V gene: TRBV4-1; CDR3 protein: ASSQEGAGSMADTQY
J gene: TRBJ2-3; D gene: TRBD1; V gene: TRBV12-3/TRBV12-4; CDR3 protein: ASKPTGISVTSTDTQY
J gene: TRBJ1-1; D gene: -; V gene: TRBV12-3/TRBV12-4; CDR3 protein: ASSLVPGGDAF
J gene: TRBJ2-3; D gene: TRBD2; V gene: TRBV5-1; CDR3 protein: ASSSGLALADTQY
J gene: TRBJ2-3; D gene: TRBD2; V gene: TRBV5-1; CDR3 protein: ASSGGTSGDTDTQY
J gene: TRBJ2-3; D gene: -; V gene: TRBV5-1; CDR3 protein: ASIGPTSTDTQY
J gene: TRBJ1-1; D gene: TRBD1; V gene: TRBV7-9; CDR3 protein: ASSDRGRSMNTEAF
J gene: TRBJ2-1; D gene: TRBD2; V gene: TRBV6-5; CDR3 protein: ASSYSGSGRYNEQF
J gene: TRBJ2-2; D gene: -; V gene: TRBV5-6; CDR3 protein: ASSRGRQLVAGELF
J gene: TRBJ1-6; D gene: -; V gene: TRBV28; CDR3 protein: ASTSGGSNSPLH
J gene: TRBJ1-1; D gene: -; V gene: TRBV5-1; CDR3 protein: ASSSGAGWNTEAF
J gene: TRBJ2-3; D gene: -; V gene: TRBV10-3; CDR3 protein: ATRLGASTDTQY
J gene: TRBJ2-7; D gene: -; V gene: TRBV20-1; CDR3 protein: SARDWASSYEQY